The following is a TCR beta chain sequence with its context. The sample comes from a study of blood T cell repertoires in COVID-19. About the research overall: Researchers got acute and convalescent COVID-19 samples from the United States, Italy and Spain. PBMCs, B-cell-depleted T cells, or T cells were the source of the cDNA or gDNA that made up the material.

Study processing details: It was from reference gene primer amplification that nucleated cell counts were estimated. The table came from immunoSEQ multiplex PCR; TCRdb's copy has only in-frame clones and leaves some out. Clone size and V and J calls were adopted from that table, with D and trimming inferred from the DNA. The sample shows about 72,000 clones, roughly 90% of them seen only once. Trimming cost V 5 bases and J 6 bases; bases outside gene matches: 5. Germline V gene sequence: CDR1 SGHVS, CDR2 FNYEAQ. CDR3 length: 16 amino acids. The V call is TRBV7-6, the J call TRBJ2-2; 14 positions agree with TRBD2. Sequencing used peripheral blood. The clonotype originates from a woman aged 55-75 years with active COVID-19. The CDR3 protein is CASSLRLAGGPGELFF. CDR3 coding DNA: TGTGCCAGCAGCCTTCGACTAGCGGGAGGGCCCGGGGAGCTGTTTTTT. Using reference TRBV7-6 and TRBJ2-2 for the parts outside the CDR3, the full variable domain is GAGVSQSPRYKVTKRGQDVALRCDPISGHVSLYWYRQALGQGPEFLTYFNYEAQQDKSGLPNDRFSAERPEGSISTLTIQRTEQRDSAMYRCASSLRLAGGPGELFFGEGSRLTVL.